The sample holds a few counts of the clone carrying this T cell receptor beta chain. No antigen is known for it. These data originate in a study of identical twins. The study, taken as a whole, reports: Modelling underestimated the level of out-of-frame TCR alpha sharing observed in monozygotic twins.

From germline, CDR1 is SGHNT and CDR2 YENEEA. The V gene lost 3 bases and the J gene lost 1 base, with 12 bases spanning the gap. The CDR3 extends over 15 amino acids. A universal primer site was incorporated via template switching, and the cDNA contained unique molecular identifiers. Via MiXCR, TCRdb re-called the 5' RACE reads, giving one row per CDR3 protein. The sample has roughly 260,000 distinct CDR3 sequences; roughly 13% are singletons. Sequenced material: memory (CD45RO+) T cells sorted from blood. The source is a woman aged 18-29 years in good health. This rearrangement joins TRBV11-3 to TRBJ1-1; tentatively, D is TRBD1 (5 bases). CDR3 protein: CASSFSGQGNTEAFF. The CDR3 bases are TGTGCCAGCAGCTTTTCTGGGCAGGGGAACACTGAAGCTTTCTTT.